Here is one T cell receptor beta chain with its context. V shed 2 bases, J shed 2 bases, and the junction held 1 base outside the gene matches. Looked up from germline, CDR1 is SGHNT and CDR2 is YYREEE (reference sequence). The CDR3 totals 14 residues. Clones were read by immunoSEQ multiplex PCR, and TCRdb kept only the in-frame ones, dropping some. The table shows approximately 190,000 clones, with roughly 82% occurring only once. This entry belongs to a study of blood T cell repertoires in COVID-19. The Seattle patients joined while their infection was active and were tracked longitudinally afterward.

The V gene is TRBV5-4, the J gene TRBJ1-3, with 7 nucleotides matching TRBD1. The receptor comes from a woman aged 60 to 75 with COVID-19, enrolled during active disease. The sample was peripheral blood. The CDR3 DNA reads as TGTGCCAGCAGCTTCGGACAGGCTGGAAACACCATATATTTT. Encoded protein: CASSFGQAGNTIYF.